This T cell receptor (beta chain) is from a study of T cell responses to AZD1222 COVID-19 vaccine. Measured with immunoSEQ multiplex PCR; TCRdb has only the in-frame clones, and not every one. The sample holds roughly 150,000 clones; 90% are singletons and the top ten take approximately 5.9%. Study results and caveats: Spike as a whole was targeted by vaccine-associated CD4 TCRs, dominant at 160-218 and 743-854. Donor demographics were predominantly white British with a female majority; clonal diversity may be underestimated.

Per germline, CDR1 LGHDT and CDR2 YNNKEL (reference sequence). V gave up 1 base and J gave up 9 bases, with 13 bases separating them. The CDR3 is 15 amino acids. Researchers grouped second doses given at about 4 or about 12 weeks into one pool. Concerning this clone: Its antigen is undetermined.

The chain uses TRBV3-1 (or the pseudogene TRBV3-2) and TRBJ1-6; D might be TRBD1 (5 bases). This clonotype originated in an adult who received the AZD1222 COVID-19 vaccine. Sample: peripheral blood, taken 28 days after the second AZD1222 dose. The CDR3 DNA reads as TGTGCCAGCAGCCAAGGGGTAGGGGAAGGTTCACCCCTCCACTTT. Protein sequence: CASSQGVGEGSPLHF.